Reported below is one T cell receptor (beta chain). Its matching antigen is unknown. A much larger clone differs by one base, so this may be a read error. This specimen belongs to a study of tumor and adjacent non-tumor tissue in lung cancer. Findings and caveats of the study: Normal lung showed higher cumulative top 100 clone frequency than tumor.

RNA was extracted from bulk tissue without any cell sorting. The normal lung tissue was taken more than 3 cm from the tumor edge. A modified ARM-PCR protocol with three rounds of nested PCR amplified TCRbeta. One entry per CDR3 protein, called by TCRdb with MiXCR from the multiplex PCR reads. Found here are more than 55,000 distinct CDR3 sequences, about 61% of them singletons; the top ten hold 32%. The CDR3 has 16 residues. Germline CDR1 is SGHNT and CDR2 is YYREEE (reference sequence). The TCR originated in a man aged 65 to 85 with non-small cell lung cancer. The rearrangement links TRBV5-4 to TRBJ2-5; 7 positions match TRBD1. The material sequenced was distant non-tumor lung tissue. CDR3: CASSPDREVPQETQHF. Written as DNA, the CDR3 is TGTGCCAGCAGCCCCGACAGGGAAGTCCCCCAAGAGACCCAGCACTTC. Filled out from reference TRBV5-4 and TRBJ2-5, the complete variable domain reads ETGVTQSPTHLIKTRGQQVTLRCSSQSGHNTVSWYQQALGQGPQFIFQYYREEENGRGNFPPRFSGLQFPNYSSELNVNALELDDSALYLCASSPDREVPQETQHFGPGTRLLVL.